This record looks at one T cell receptor beta chain sequence and its context. It lacks a known antigen. The input lacks base qualities; no much larger clone sits a single base away. The CDR3 runs 16 amino acids, cysteine and phenylalanine included. Only the CDR3 DNA stays, 48 bases, in frame from base 1. For this chain, trimming is 4 bases at the V end and 3 bases at the J end, and the number of junction bases without a gene match is 10. Per the germline V gene, SGHTA is the CDR1 and FQGNSA is the CDR2. This sample was taken from a study of cytomegalovirus exposure and HLA in healthy donors (dated by TCRdb to 2017 to 2019). At the level of the whole study: An earlier analysis of 587 of the donors reported about 250 Gb of sequence data and roughly 110 million unique TCR beta sequences from roughly 180 million T cells. An early release that covered fewer than 750 HLA-typed donors contained around 300 gigabases of sequencing data and some 87 million unique TCR sequences. Of the roughly 400 genotyped donors, approximately 80% were placed in the genetic ancestry cluster associated with self-reported Caucasian donors. The study aimed to test whether cataloging public T cell receptors could reveal signatures of past pathogen exposure. The study profiled the T cell repertoires of under 700 subjects by immunosequencing and related them to cytomegalovirus serostatus. Besides the first cohort of more than 650 subjects, a separate validation cohort made up of 90 to 150 different subjects was used. The study combined high-throughput TCR immunosequencing, statistical association of individual TCRs with disease status, and machine learning to predict cytomegalovirus infection status. In a later analysis, previously published TCR beta repertoires from 550 to 700 donors were re-analyzed and high-resolution HLA genotyping was added so that TCR occurrence patterns could be studied. Rather than drawing on any new phenotypic data, the later analysis identified candidate immune exposures from TCR beta sequences and the way those sequences occurred across donors. To decide whether each TCR beta V gene segment behaved as functional or pseudogenic, an earlier analysis of some 570 of the donors relied on high-throughput TCR beta sequencing. Alongside the repertoire data, information on donor age, sex, ethnicity and CMV serostatus was compiled. A later genetic analysis used genome-wide SNP genotypes for about 65% of the 666 donors, treating that subset as a discovery cohort. Every repertoire in the discovery cohort had been generated on one and the same sequencing platform. Both class I and class II loci were covered by HLA typing, at four-digit resolution. The number of donors typed differed by locus, with 629-630 for A, B, C, DRB1 and DQB1, around 520 for DQA1, 600 to 610 for DPA1, and some 440 for DPB1. Because of strong linkage in the cohort, roughly five DR-DQ haplotypes were treated as single units for association and clustering. Across some 400 genotyped donors of the cohort, an average of about 200,000 unique TCR beta nucleotide sequences per donor were sequenced, and 15% to 20% of those sequences were non-productive. General findings and caveats noted by the study authors: HLA typing was unavailable for some donors at each locus, so association tests used only the typed subset. The only immune exposure information available for the cohort was CMV serostatus. Compared with the roughly 710-donor mean, donors in an Asian-associated ancestry cluster had fewer N-insertions in productive TCRs, according to a later genetic analysis. The authors suggested that the approach could potentially be extended to other disease states and immunological phenotypes. Linkage disequilibrium might explain the correlated functional status among segregating V segments, but an unknown experimental factor could not be ruled out. Roughly 15 rarely observed V segments, including chromosome 9 orphons, were excluded from the earlier analysis of several hundred of the donors because counts were too low. A later analysis found that TCR association rates varied across HLA loci, with DRB1 alleles showing the most associated TCRs and HLA-C alleles the fewest. A later analysis found that most CMV-associated TCR beta chains appeared HLA-restricted, with HLA associations seemingly driven largely by CMV exposure. Several of the top co-occurrence clusters appeared to be linked to parvovirus B19, influenza, CMV and Epstein-Barr virus, according to a later analysis. Presence/absence analyses assumed roughly uniform sequencing depth across donors, an assumption that may not hold. Most TCR sequences were observed very rarely across donors, whereas some public TCRs were present in many individuals. A further reported finding was that TCR beta sequences accurately predicted the HLA-A and HLA-B alleles for most subjects in the first cohort. A few of the identified cytomegalovirus-associated TCR beta chains were confirmed in vitro to be specific for cytomegalovirus antigens. Broadly in line with IMGT annotations, most TCR beta V segments showed up in productive rearrangements about 87% or about 30% of the time in an earlier analysis of 587 of the donors. At a false discovery rate of 0.05, a later analysis linked about 16,000 TCR beta sequences to specific HLA alleles. The cohort was sequenced for TCR beta chains only, and without alpha or paired-chain data the features that could be detected were limited. The 87-base-pair reads could not distinguish some IMGT-functional V segments, including TRBV6-2 and TRBV6-3, so those segments were excluded. Assigning TCR associations to individual alleles was difficult when HLA alleles, especially DR and DQ, strongly co-occurred. In a later genetic analysis, a missense DCLRE1C variant was associated with V-gene and J-gene trimming of TCR beta chains, and the association was replicated in an independent cohort. A cluster of highly shared sequence variants was judged likely to represent a technical artifact of the sequencing pipeline. In a later analysis, HLA-associated TCR beta chains showed more clonal expansion and lower generation probabilities than non-associated chains that were equally common. In both the original and validation cohorts, the classifier was reported to diagnose cytomegalovirus status with high specificity and sensitivity. A total of fewer than 200 TCR beta chains were listed by the study as associated with cytomegalovirus.

The cohort was made up of around 720 healthy bone marrow donors. All cohort members were sampled while nominally healthy, although unrecorded immune exposures were likely present. The donor tested CMV seropositive and was one of the 289 seropositive cohort members. A peripheral blood sample was provided by each donor, and peripheral blood mononuclear cells were used for TCR beta sequencing. The Qiagen DNeasy Blood Extraction Kit was used to extract genomic DNA from the blood cell samples. The library came from the immunoSEQ multiplex PCR assay. For the multiplex PCR, a mixture combining 60 forward primers for TCR Vbeta segments and 13 reverse primers for TCR Jbeta segments was used. The CDR3 region of rearranged TCR beta genes was amplified from genomic DNA with a multiplex PCR assay. The Illumina HiSeq System was used to sequence the amplified TCR beta libraries as 87-base-pair reads. The paper's data handling went like this. A later analysis counted some 74 million unique TCR beta chains across the 650 to 800 repertoires, and approximately 11 million of these chains were shared by at least two donors. Raw reads were error-corrected and collapsed into unique sequences by a nearest-neighbor algorithm in which closely related sequences were merged to remove PCR and sequencing errors. CDR3 sequences were aligned to IMGT reference sequences to assign V, D and J gene segments. For a sequence to be retained, a match of at least six nucleotides to both a V gene segment and a J gene segment was required. A rearrangement counted as productive if the CDR3 had no stop codons and remained in frame with V and J, and every other rearrangement counted as non-productive. Following IMGT convention, CDR3 was defined as the stretch from the second conserved V-encoded cysteine to the conserved J-encoded phenylalanine. The earlier analysis of 500 to 600 of the donors excluded sequences that lacked an unambiguous match to a single V gene segment. An earlier analysis of several hundred of the donors called V segments functional above 56.7% productive rearrangements and segregating when the between-donor standard deviation exceeded 5%. To diagnose cytomegalovirus status from the catalog of TCR beta chain sequences, a statistical classification framework was built. V and J gene assignment, in a later analysis, came from comparing TCR nucleotide sequences with IMGT/GENE-DB human TR gene sequences. A later analysis assigned CDR3 sequences and most-parsimonious VDJ recombination scenarios with the TCRdist pipeline. A later analysis defined each TCR beta chain by its CDR3 amino acid sequence plus V-gene family, and excluded reads lacking a unique V-gene family. A later analysis removed over 500 highly shared, low-generation-probability nucleotide sequences to deal with suspected cross-contamination and a sequencing artifact. For each public chain, a later analysis derived a clonal expansion index from normalized ranks of inferred template counts within each repertoire. A later analysis computed generation probabilities with a VDJ recombination model fitted to out-of-frame rearrangements, and checked the results against IGoR. In a later analysis, hypergeometric tests were used to score TCR-TCR, TCR-HLA and TCR-CMV co-occurrence, with a repertoire-size bias correction applied to TCR pairs. To estimate false discovery rates, a later analysis permuted the HLA or CMV assignments 20 times. In a later analysis, co-occurring TCRs were grouped with DBSCAN, and TCRdist sequence similarity was added when clustering was performed within HLA-allele-positive subsets. Repertoires with fewer than 30,000 or more than 120,000 public chains, plus five repertoires with anomalous nucleotide sharing, were excluded from co-occurrence clustering. TCRdb re-hosts the immuneACCESS table, in-frame sequences only. Its copies lack some clones; in the studies checked, an unresolved V gene accounts for under half of them, and the cause for the rest is not known. V, J and clone size derive from that table, while D and trimming were established from the DNA sequence. This sample comprises more than 150,000 clones, 78% of them detected only once. The ten largest clones represent about 5.6% of the sample.

This sequence uses TRBV7-2 and TRBJ2-7, and TRBD2 matches 9 of the central bases. The sequencing input was PBMCs. This clonotype originated in a woman aged 25 to 39 in good health and CMV-seropositive. This receptor has the CDR3 CASSSLSLAGIYEQYF. Read as DNA, the sequence is TGTGCCAGCAGCTCTCTCTCTCTAGCGGGAATCTACGAGCAGTACTTC.